The rows below give T cell receptor beta chains drawn from one sample of a study of blood T cell repertoires in COVID-19. Clones were sequenced by immunoSEQ multiplex PCR, and TCRdb holds only the in-frame ones, with some missing. The sample carries 55,000 or so clones, 60% to 85% recorded once. The sample taken for sequencing was peripheral blood. Every receptor here comes from a man aged 55 to 69 with acute or convalescent COVID-19. Each CDR3 is given without its conserved first and last residue. The order of the fields is D gene, clone size, J gene, V gene, CDR3 protein. A D gene is named only where the DNA matches it firmly. Rows give clone size only sometimes, using once, few, many, or a class for an expanded clone.

TRBD2,.,TRBJ2-3,TRBV2,ASSDGGFSTDTQY
.,.,TRBJ1-5,TRBV19,ASSIPGGGRDQPQH
.,.,TRBJ1-4,TRBV10-1,ASTYWGGAGEKLF
.,.,TRBJ1-3,TRBV9,ASSVGGEGSGNTIY
.,.,TRBJ2-3,TRBV9,ASSVKGGTDTQY
TRBD2,.,TRBJ2-7,TRBV9,ASSQTVTSPLLEQY
.,.,TRBJ1-5,TRBV6-6,ASTTGSQPQH
TRBD1,.,TRBJ2-2,TRBV5-1,ASSLTGQGPVMYRGTGELF
.,.,TRBJ1-1,TRBV5-6,ASGTTGGTEAF
.,.,TRBJ2-7,TRBV30,AWDRRGGVYEQY
TRBD1,.,TRBJ2-3,TRBV7-2,ASSFDRGGTDTQY
TRBD2,.,TRBJ2-7,TRBV14,ASSQGFLTSGVSYEQY
TRBD2,.,TRBJ2-1,TRBV7-9,ASSLSSGGDNEQF
TRBD2,.,TRBJ2-2,TRBV28,ASTGGAAPNTGELF
.,.,TRBJ2-4,TRBV5-1,ASRPGIWDIQY
.,.,TRBJ2-7,TRBV5-1,ASSLGQGISSGDEQY
.,.,TRBJ2-5,TRBV5-1,ASRSTGQETQY
.,.,TRBJ1-1,TRBV7-8,ASSLVTANTEAF
TRBD1,few,TRBJ1-2,TRBV11-3,ASSLEGRQGASYGYT
.,.,TRBJ1-5,TRBV5-6,ASSYRDTNQPQH
.,.,TRBJ2-3,TRBV11-2,ASSPTTRGTDTQY
.,.,TRBJ1-5,TRBV6-4,ASSQESNQPQH
.,.,TRBJ2-5,TRBV5-1,ASSLELAEETQY
TRBD1,.,TRBJ1-2,TRBV5-1,ASSRDRERNDGYT
.,once,TRBJ1-2,TRBV5-1,ASSPSGAGHYGYT
TRBD1,few,TRBJ1-1,TRBV28,ASSSSGTGFTEAF
.,.,TRBJ1-1,TRBV7-2,ASSLDTSGDTEAF
.,.,TRBJ1-1,TRBV13,ASSFRGRTEAF
.,.,TRBJ2-7,TRBV7-9,ASSLGTEIYEQY
.,.,TRBJ1-1,TRBV19,ASSLRVLVRDTEAF